The 15 T cell receptor beta chains given below trace back to one sample, sequenced in a study of CD8+ T cells in alopecia areata. Treatment reported: oral pan-JAK inhibitor, 5-10 mg twice daily. Isolated RNA was reverse transcribed into cDNA used as the sequencing template. Clones were sequenced by immunoSEQ multiplex PCR, and TCRdb holds only the in-frame ones, with some missing. The sample lists tens of thousands of clones, around 71% seen once, with around 15% in the top ten. This specimen consisted of CD8+ T cells sorted from blood, obtained between weeks 44 and 45, from a patient treated with tofacitinib. Receptors were obtained from a human donor with alopecia areata.

This chain links TRBV2 with TRBJ1-2; D uncertain. CDR3 length: 15 residues. CDR1 and CDR2 from the germline V gene are SNHLY and FYNNEI. Trimming stripped 2 bases from V and 4 bases from J, with 14 bases between. The CDR3 DNA reads as TGTGCCAGCAGTGAAAGGAAGGTCGGCTTCTATGGCTACACCTTC. It codes for CASSERKVGFYGYTF.

The chain links TRBV27 to TRBJ1-5; D is undetermined. The CDR3 is 13 amino acids. V was shortened by 2 bases and J by 7 bases, with 9 bases between the two germline ends. CDR1 is MNHEY and CDR2 is SMNVEV in the germline V gene (reference sequence). CDR3 sequence: CASSLGLRQPQHF. The CDR3 nucleotides read TGTGCCAGCAGTTTAGGTTTACGGCAGCCCCAGCATTTT.

The chain is built from TRBV5-4 and TRBJ2-4; D gene unclear. Germline CDR1 is SGHNT and CDR2 is YYREEE (reference sequence). V lost 1 base to trimming and J lost 6 bases, with 11 bases between them. The CDR3 loop spans 14 amino acids. The CDR3, as DNA: TGTGCCAGCAGCTTGTCCTCTCTGTCAAACATTCAGTACTTC. Protein: CASSLSSLSNIQYF.

V usage is TRBV19 and J usage is TRBJ1-2; D call uncertain. Looked up from germline, CDR1 is LNHDA and CDR2 is SQIVND (reference sequence). Trimming shortened V by 3 bases and J by 8 bases, and 19 bases separated the two germline ends. The CDR3 covers 15 residues. The CDR3 reads CASSIEETAPSGYTF. In DNA, the CDR3 is TGTGCCAGTAGTATCGAAGAGACGGCTCCTAGCGGCTACACCTTC.

This chain joins TRBV10-3 and TRBJ2-7; 7 bases line up with TRBD2. The trim removed 3 bases at V and 2 bases at J, leaving 10 bases unmatched. Germline loops: CDR1 ENHRY, CDR2 SYGVKD. This CDR3 spans 16 amino acids. DNA for the CDR3: TGTGCCATCAGTGATAATGGTAGCGGGCGCCCCTACGAGCAGTACTTC. Residues: CAISDNGSGRPYEQYF.

The chain links TRBV7-8 to TRBJ1-1, with D maybe TRBD1 (5 bases). V dropped 3 bases and J dropped 1 base, with 9 bases sitting between them. Germline values: CDR1 SGHVS, CDR2 FQNEAQ. CDR3 size: 14 residues. The CDR3 reads CASSLGRSNTEAFF. Here the CDR3 DNA reads TGTGCCAGCAGCTTGGGACGGTCGAACACTGAAGCTTTCTTT.

As concerns this clone: The sample contains more than one DNA sequence encoding this CDR3. The CDR3 DNA is TGTGCCAGCAGTCCAACAGGGTACGAGCAGTACTTC. The encoded protein is CASSPTGYEQYF. The rearrangement links TRBV27 to TRBJ2-7, with a tentative D call TRBD1 (6 bases). This CDR3 is built from 12 residues. Trimming took off 5 bases at V and 4 bases at J, with 9 bases between the two ends. The V gene's germline CDR1 is MNHEY and CDR2 SMNVEV (reference sequence).

This clone was counted a few times. The chain links TRBV7-9 to TRBJ2-7, with D tentatively TRBD1 (6 bases). V dropped 5 bases and J dropped 4 bases, with 15 bases sitting between them. There are 14 residues in the CDR3. Germline assignment: CDR1 SEHNR and CDR2 FQNEAQ (reference sequence). CDR3 DNA: TGTGCCAGCAGCAGCCGGGACAAGCCGTACGAGCAGTACTTC. Translation gives CASSSRDKPYEQYF. Looking up the rest from reference TRBV7-9 and TRBJ2-7 gives the full variable domain: DTGVSQNPRHKITKRGQNVTFRCDPISEHNRLYWYRQTLGQGPEFLTYFQNEAQLEKSRLLSDRFSAERPKGSFSTLEIQRTEQGDSAMYLCASSSRDKPYEQYFGPGTRLTVT.

The genes are TRBV18 and TRBJ2-7; TRBD1 matches 7 bases. The CDR3 has 14 amino acids. Trimming cost V 6 bases and J 2 bases; bases outside gene matches: 7. Germline V lookup: CDR1 KGHSH, CDR2 LQKENI. The CDR3 nucleotides are TGTGCCAGCTCCCGGACAGGCTACACCTACGAGCAGTACTTC. Translated: CASSRTGYTYEQYF. Looking up the rest from reference TRBV18 and TRBJ2-7 gives the full variable domain: NAGVMQNPRHLVRRRGQEARLRCSPMKGHSHVYWYRQLPEEGLKFMVYLQKENIIDESGMPKERFSAEFPKEGPSILRIQQVVRGDSAAYFCASSRTGYTYEQYFGPGTRLTVT.

This chain joins TRBV27 and TRBJ2-6; D gene uncertain. This CDR3 comprises 18 residues. The V and J ends lost 1 base and 0 bases respectively, with 13 bases between them. Germline V lookup: CDR1 MNHEY, CDR2 SMNVEV (reference sequence). CDR3 loop: CASSLLAGLLSGANVLTF. The CDR3 bases are TGTGCCAGCAGTTTATTGGCAGGCCTCCTCTCTGGGGCCAACGTCCTGACTTTC.

The CDR3 sequence: CASSAGEINEQFF. In DNA form, the CDR3 reads TGTGCCAGCAGTGCCGGCGAGATTAATGAGCAGTTCTTC. The V call is TRBV6-5, the J call TRBJ2-1; the D is unclear. The CDR3 is 13 residues long. CDR1 and CDR2 from the germline V gene are MNHEY and SVGAGI. V lost 5 bases and J lost 7, with 12 bases in between.

The rearrangement joins TRBV20-1 to TRBJ2-3; D unresolved. The CDR3 runs 11 residues. Trimming pared 6 bases from V and 0 bases from J, leaving 4 bases between. CDR1 is DFQATT, CDR2 SNEGSKA, per germline (reference sequence). CDR3 loop: CSASSTDTQYF. For the CDR3, the DNA is TGCAGTGCGTCGAGCACAGATACGCAGTATTTT.

The chain has TRBV19 and TRBJ2-5; TRBD2 might be the D (5 bases). The CDR3 sequence is 15 residues long. Germline-derived CDR1 and CDR2 are LNHDA and SQIVND (reference sequence). V dropped 5 bases and J dropped 3 bases, with 16 bases sitting between them. The CDR3 DNA is TGTGCCAGTAGTTTAAACCGGGGAACCGAAGAGACCCAGTACTTC. Protein: CASSLNRGTEETQYF.

This clone was observed a single time. This rearrangement joins TRBV5-8 to TRBJ2-1; TRBD1 matches at 7 bases. Germline-derived CDR1 and CDR2 are SGHTS and YDEGEE. V dropped 2 bases and J dropped 7; count of bases not matched to a gene: 9. This CDR3 has 15 amino acids. As DNA, the CDR3 is TGTGCCAGCAGCTTTTCAGGGCCAGGGGGAAATGAGCAGTTCTTC. This encodes CASSFSGPGGNEQFF.

This clone has a handful of counts. The V call is TRBV29-1, the J call TRBJ1-1; unclear D gene. Germline V lookup: CDR1 SQVTM, CDR2 ANQGSEA. Trimming removed 4 bases at V and 1 base at J, with 7 bases between. The CDR3 consists of 12 residues. The CDR3 DNA follows: TGCAGCGTTGTAACCGGGAACACTGAAGCTTTCTTT. Translating it yields CSVVTGNTEAFF.